Listed below are T cell receptor beta chains from one sample, sequenced in a study of blood T cell repertoires in COVID-19. The method was immunoSEQ multiplex PCR; TCRdb's version includes in-frame clones alone and lacks a portion of them. The table includes around 140,000 clones, around 83% detected once. The sequenced sample was peripheral blood. The receptors here all came from a man aged 55 to 70 with active or convalescent COVID-19. Each CDR3 is given without its conserved first and last residue. The D gene is left open where the match is weak. The listing skips clone size in some rows; elsewhere it reads once, few, many or a size class.

V	size	J	D	length	CDR3
TRBV19	NA	TRBJ1-2	NA	13	ASSMAPLTPYGYT
TRBV19	NA	TRBJ2-3	NA	12	ASKASVVTDTQY
TRBV25-1	NA	TRBJ2-5	TRBD2	13	ASSASGRGTETQY
TRBV24-1	NA	TRBJ2-1	TRBD2	15	ATSDFRGRASLTEQF
TRBV6-4	NA	TRBJ1-1	TRBD1	12	ASKRDRAGTEAF
TRBV30	NA	TRBJ1-1	TRBD1	13	AGDDRGKRWTEAF
TRBV15	NA	TRBJ2-7	NA	10	ATSRDRGEQY
TRBV11-3	NA	TRBJ1-2	NA	12	ASSPGPDYYGYT
TRBV12-3/TRBV12-4	many	TRBJ1-2	TRBD1	10	ASRTGENGYT
TRBV9	NA	TRBJ2-2	TRBD2	13	ASSTSGRETGELF
TRBV11-3	NA	TRBJ2-2	NA	17	ASSLEASFPAGDTGELF
TRBV7-2	once	TRBJ2-5	TRBD2	15	ASSLAGLVGGRETQY
TRBV6-5	NA	TRBJ1-2	NA	13	ASSYGRTVNYGYT
TRBV21-1	few	TRBJ1-2	NA	13	ASSKRPGANYGYT
TRBV29-1	NA	TRBJ1-1	NA	11	SVGQGGNTEAF
TRBV15	NA	TRBJ2-3	TRBD1	14	ATSRVQGSSTDTQY
TRBV19	NA	TRBJ2-1	NA	13	ASSISRGPYNEQF
TRBV19	NA	TRBJ1-5	NA	13	ASSIGQISNQPQH
TRBV24-1	few	TRBJ1-6	NA	17	ATSDTHPSQGSYNSPLH
TRBV28	NA	TRBJ1-4	NA	12	ASMRGTSNEKLF
TRBV28	NA	TRBJ1-3	NA	13	ASSFMGRSGNTIY
TRBV4-1	NA	TRBJ2-3	NA	14	ASSLSSRGETDTQY
TRBV21-1	NA	TRBJ2-1	NA	14	ASSKEEASSYNEQF
TRBV3-1/TRBV3-2	NA	TRBJ2-7	NA	12	ASSQDAQIYEQY
TRBV14	NA	TRBJ1-2	NA	12	ASSQEGGARGYT
TRBV7-9	NA	TRBJ1-6	NA	13	ASSVTEVDNSPLH
TRBV14	NA	TRBJ1-5	NA	12	ASSQAGLNQPQH
TRBV12-5	NA	TRBJ2-2	NA	12	ASGLGLNTGELF
TRBV24-1	NA	TRBJ2-2	TRBD1	14	ATSDWGQGGTGELF
TRBV5-1	NA	TRBJ2-5	TRBD2	12	ASSFGGDQETQY
TRBV27	NA	TRBJ1-1	NA	11	ASSWGENTEAF
TRBV6-5	NA	TRBJ1-3	NA	14	ASSYSVWRRGNTIY
TRBV15	few	TRBJ1-2	NA	13	ATSRDSQGNYGYT
TRBV12-5	once	TRBJ2-6	NA	16	ASGLGWTEGSGANVLT
TRBV3-1/TRBV3-2	NA	TRBJ1-6	NA	12	ASSLTLSNSPLH
TRBV5-1	NA	TRBJ2-2	NA	15	ASSSPAGQLRTGELF
TRBV5-4	NA	TRBJ2-5	TRBD1	12	ASSLDGTEETQY
TRBV6-2/TRBV6-3	NA	TRBJ1-1	TRBD1	13	ASSPRGTPNTEAF
TRBV4-3	few	TRBJ1-2	NA	10	ASSLQDYGYT
TRBV6-5	NA	TRBJ1-2	TRBD1	13	ASRKRQGATYGYT
TRBV7-9	NA	TRBJ2-1	TRBD2	14	ASSLGPLGLPEGQF
TRBV7-2	NA	TRBJ2-1	TRBD1	15	ASSSRATGGSYNEQF
TRBV3-1/TRBV3-2	NA	TRBJ2-3	TRBD2	18	ASSQKKLAGGYSSTDTQY
TRBV6-5	NA	TRBJ2-1	NA	12	ASNGTPRYNEQF
TRBV4-3	NA	TRBJ1-2	NA	14	ASSQESTVQAYGYT
TRBV19	NA	TRBJ2-7	TRBD2	13	ASSIGGGANYEQY
TRBV12-5	NA	TRBJ2-2	NA	14	ASGYPQGSGTGELF
TRBV4-3	NA	TRBJ1-1	NA	13	ASSQAVAMNTEAF